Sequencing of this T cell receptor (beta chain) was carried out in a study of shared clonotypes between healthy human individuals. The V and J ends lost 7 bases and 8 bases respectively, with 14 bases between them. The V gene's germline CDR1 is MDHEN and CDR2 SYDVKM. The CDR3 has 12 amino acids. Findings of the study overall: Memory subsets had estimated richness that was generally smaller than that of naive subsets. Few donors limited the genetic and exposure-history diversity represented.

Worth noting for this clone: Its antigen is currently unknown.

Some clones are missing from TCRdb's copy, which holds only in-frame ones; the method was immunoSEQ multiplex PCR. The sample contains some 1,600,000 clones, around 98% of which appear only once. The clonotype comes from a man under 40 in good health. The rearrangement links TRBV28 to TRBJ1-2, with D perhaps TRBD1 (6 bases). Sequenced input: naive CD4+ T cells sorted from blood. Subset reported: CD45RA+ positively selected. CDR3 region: CASTPGVVGYTF. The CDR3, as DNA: TGTGCCAGCACCCCAGGGGTCGTGGGCTACACCTTC.